The T cell receptor beta chain under discussion was sequenced for a study of tumor and adjacent non-tumor tissue in lung cancer. The study's findings and limits: Top 100 clones took a larger repertoire share in normal lung. TCR diversity was significantly greater in tumor than normal lung tissue.

Three rounds of nested PCR, following a modified ARM-PCR protocol, produced the TCRbeta library. TCRdb independently ran MiXCR on the multiplex PCR reads; one entry per CDR3 protein. Here the sample spans 65,000 to 95,000 distinct CDR3 sequences, roughly 80% being singletons. The CDR3 runs to 15 residues. Germline CDR1 and CDR2: SGHAT and FQNNGV. This sample's RNA came from whole unsorted tissue. A word on this clonotype: Its specificity is unknown. One end of the junction fails to match germline, which may point to a read error.

The receptor was derived from a woman aged 50 to 60 with non-small cell lung cancer. What was sequenced was lung tumor tissue. The chain combines TRBV11-2 with TRBJ2-7; no reliable D call. The CDR3 reads CASSLSQSSSYEQYF. In DNA form, the CDR3 reads TGTGCCAGCAGCTTATCTCAGAGTTCCTCCTACGAGCAGTATTTC.